This TCR beta chain comes out of a study of Graves' ophthalmopathy and Graves' hyperthyroidism. This clonotype was detected ten times or more. Its target is not known. Transcripts of RNA were the source for amplifying TCR beta CDR3 regions. Second-round multiplex PCR followed a first-round RT-PCR using HTBI primers. TCRdb called the multiplex PCR reads again in MiXCR, with one record for every CDR3 protein. The repertoire holds 150,000 to 200,000 distinct CDR3 sequences, with around 39% as singletons. Overall study results and limits: Among thyroid clonotypes expanded above 0.001 frequency, most also appeared in blood.

The germline gives CDR1 LNHDA, CDR2 SQIVND (reference sequence). The CDR3 contains 12 residues. Trimming left V 4 bases short and J 4 bases short, with 5 bases between. This chain connects TRBV19 to TRBJ1-5; D remains ambiguous. This clonotype was sampled from a man aged 25 to 40 with Graves' ophthalmopathy. The sequencing input was peripheral blood. CDR3 bases: TGTGCCAGTAGTAGGGGAAATCAGCCCCAGCATTTT. It is translated as CASSRGNQPQHF.